Each of the 29 T cell receptor beta chains below was sequenced from the same sample in a study of blood T cell repertoires in COVID-19. The data were produced by immunoSEQ multiplex PCR, yet TCRdb's version contains in-frame clones alone and is incomplete. The sample lists fewer than 30,000 clones, roughly 80% seen once, with 6% to 8% in the top ten. The sequencing input was peripheral blood. These receptors were obtained from a woman between 65 and 79 years old with active or convalescent COVID-19.

The table lists this clone with a few counts. The rearrangement uses TRBV18 and TRBJ2-7; D is possibly TRBD2 (6 bases). The CDR3 is made up of 14 amino acids. Germline V gene data show CDR1 as KGHSH and CDR2 as LQKENI. V was clipped by 5 bases and J by 4 bases, with 15 bases between them. The CDR3 DNA reads TGTGCCAGCTCAGGCAGGGACTCCAAATACGAGCAGTACTTC. Its protein product is CASSGRDSKYEQYF. Full variable domain (rest looked up from reference TRBV18 and TRBJ2-7): NAGVMQNPRHLVRRRGQEARLRCSPMKGHSHVYWYRQLPEEGLKFMVYLQKENIIDESGMPKERFSAEFPKEGPSILRIQQVVRGDSAAYFCASSGRDSKYEQYFGPGTRLTVT.

The V call is TRBV30, the J call TRBJ1-6; 11 bases line up with TRBD1. Trimming at V came to 5 bases and at J to 7 bases, leaving 1 base not matched to a gene. Germline V gene sequence: CDR1 GTSNPN, CDR2 SVGIG (reference sequence). The length of the CDR3 is 13 residues. The CDR3 here is CAWGQGANSPLHF. The CDR3 DNA is TGTGCCTGGGGACAGGGGGCCAATTCACCCCTCCACTTT. Full variable domain (rest looked up from reference TRBV30 and TRBJ1-6): SQTIHQWPATLVQPVGSPLSLECTVEGTSNPNLYWYRQAAGRGLQLLFYSVGIGQISSEVPQNLSASRPQDRQFILSSKKLLLSDSGFYLCAWGQGANSPLHFGNGTRLTVT.

There are a few counts of this clone. The chain recombines TRBV7-2 with TRBJ2-7; 8 positions match TRBD1. CDR1 is SGHTA and CDR2 is FQGNSA in the germline V gene. With 5 bases clipped from V and 6 bases from J, the junction kept 9 bases outside the gene matches. The CDR3 totals 14 residues. The CDR3 loop reads CASSTDRAGGEQYF. The CDR3 DNA reads as TGTGCCAGCAGCACGGACAGGGCCGGGGGCGAGCAGTACTTC. Full variable domain (outside the CDR3, taken from reference TRBV7-2 and TRBJ2-7): GAGVSQSPSNKVTEKGKDVELRCDPISGHTALYWYRQSLGQGLEFLIYFQGNSAPDKSGLPSDRFSAERTGGSVSTLTIQRTQQEDSAVYLCASSTDRAGGEQYFGPGTRLTVT.

V usage is TRBV24-1 and J usage is TRBJ2-5; TRBD2 matches at 8 bases. The junction had 9 bases not matched to a gene; V was cut back by 5 bases and J by 5 bases. Germline V gene data show CDR1 as KGHDR and CDR2 as SFDVKD. The CDR3 is 15 residues long. The CDR3 here is CATSGTGRAGETQYF. The CDR3 DNA reads TGTGCCACCAGTGGGACCGGGAGGGCCGGGGAGACCCAGTACTTC.

V and J are TRBV5-1 and TRBJ1-1; no firm D call. Germline CDR1 and CDR2: SGHRS and YFSETQ. The germline V and J ends were trimmed by 4 bases and 1 base, with 14 bases remaining between them. This CDR3 comprises 15 residues. The DNA for the CDR3 is TGCGCCAGCAGCCCCTCTGGAGTTACGAACACTGAAGCTTTCTTT. Translated, it gives CASSPSGVTNTEAFF.

The chain uses TRBV4-1 and TRBJ2-3; possible D gene TRBD2, 7 bases. Germline assignment: CDR1 MGHRA and CDR2 YSYEKL. V lost 4 bases, J lost 4 bases, and 15 bases lay in between. The CDR3 is 15 amino acids. The chain's CDR3 is CASSLRGARADTQYF. CDR3 DNA sequence: TGCGCCAGCAGCCTTCGGGGGGCCAGGGCAGATACGCAGTATTTT.

This clone was seen only a few times. The CDR3 DNA reads as TGTGCCAGCAGTTTAATCACAGGGGGCCATGGCTACACCTTC. Encoded protein: CASSLITGGHGYTF. The rearrangement links TRBV5-6 to TRBJ1-2; 9 bases are shared with TRBD1. V was clipped by 5 bases and J by 6 bases; unmatched bases: 8. Germline CDR1 is SGHDT and CDR2 is YYEEEE. CDR3 length: 14 residues.

This chain uses TRBV10-1 with TRBJ1-5; the D is unclear. In germline, CDR1 is WNHNN, CDR2 SYGVQD (reference sequence). The CDR3 spans 16 residues. CDR3: CIGAGSRFNSNQPQHF. DNA of the CDR3: TGCATTGGAGCGGGGTCGAGGTTCAATAGCAATCAGCCCCAGCATTTT.

This chain links TRBV2 with TRBJ1-2; 8 positions match TRBD1. The trim removed 6 bases at V and 4 bases at J, leaving 10 bases unmatched. Germline CDR1 reads SNHLY; CDR2 reads FYNNEI. The CDR3 has 15 amino acids. The CDR3 is CASRPGQVAFYGYTF. The CDR3 coding sequence is TGTGCCAGCAGGCCGGGACAGGTGGCTTTCTATGGCTACACCTTC.

In its sample, this clone was seen a few times. The genes are TRBV10-3 and TRBJ1-4, with D possibly being TRBD1 (5 bases). From germline, CDR1 is ENHRY and CDR2 SYGVKD. Trimming removed 4 bases from V and 7 bases from J, with 16 bases in between. This CDR3 contains 15 residues. CDR3 bases: TGTGCCATCAGTGCGACAGCCCCTAAGATTGAAAAACTGTTTTTT. Its protein is CAISATAPKIEKLFF.

Only a few counts were recorded for this clone. J is TRBJ1-3 and V is TRBV5-1, with TRBD1 as a possible D gene (6 bases). CDR1 is SGHRS and CDR2 is YFSETQ in the germline V gene. The CDR3 consists of 13 residues. Trimming cost V 6 bases and J 3 bases, with 10 bases left between them. CDR3: CASKQGDGNTIYF. CDR3 in DNA: TGCGCCAGCAAACAGGGAGATGGAAACACCATATATTTT.

This clone has only a few counts. The chain has TRBV30 and TRBJ1-5; no clear D. This CDR3 region has 12 residues. Germline V gene data show CDR1 as GTSNPN and CDR2 as SVGIG (reference sequence). Trimming left V 0 bases short and J 6 bases short, with 6 bases between. CDR3 in DNA: TGTGCCTGGAGTGTACAAAGTCAGCCCCAGCATTTT. It translates to CAWSVQSQPQHF.

This chain uses TRBV11-2 with TRBJ2-3; 8 bases fit TRBD2. CDR1 is SGHAT, CDR2 FQNNGV, per germline. Trimming cost V 0 bases and J 3 bases; bases outside gene matches: 2. CDR3 length equals 15 residues. DNA for the CDR3: TGTGCCAGCAGCTTAGAAGGCGGGAGGACAGATACGCAGTATTTT. This translates into CASSLEGGRTDTQYF. Using reference TRBV11-2 and TRBJ2-3 for the parts outside the CDR3, the full variable domain is EAGVAQSPRYKIIEKRQSVAFWCNPISGHATLYWYQQILGQGPKLLIQFQNNGVVDDSQLPKDRFSAERLKGVDSTLKIQPAKLEDSAVYLCASSLEGGRTDTQYFGPGTRLTVL.

This clone was seen once. This chain uses TRBV6-4 with TRBJ1-6; TRBD1 matches 8 bases. The V gene end was trimmed by 4 bases and the J gene end by 7 bases; junction bases not matched to a gene: 9. This CDR3 spans 16 amino acids. Germline V gene lookup returns CDR1 MRHNA and CDR2 SNTAGT. DNA of the CDR3: TGTGCCAGCAGTGGGACAGGGAAGGAGGGGAATTCACCCCTCCACTTT. Its protein product is CASSGTGKEGNSPLHF.

This clone was found a few times. The V call is TRBV7-9, the J call TRBJ1-2; perhaps TRBD1 as D (5 bases). Trimming removed 0 bases at V and 2 bases at J, with 7 bases between. This CDR3 region has 14 residues. The germline gives CDR1 SEHNR, CDR2 FQNEAQ (reference sequence). The DNA of the CDR3 is TGTGCCAGCAGCTTAGCAGGGGTGAACTATGGCTACACCTTC. Amino acids: CASSLAGVNYGYTF. Full variable domain (outside the CDR3, taken from reference TRBV7-9 and TRBJ1-2): DTGVSQNPRHKITKRGQNVTFRCDPISEHNRLYWYRQTLGQGPEFLTYFQNEAQLEKSRLLSDRFSAERPKGSFSTLEIQRTEQGDSAMYLCASSLAGVNYGYTFGSGTRLTVV.

V usage is TRBV6-5 and J usage is TRBJ1-4, with D possibly being TRBD1 (6 bases). The V and J ends lost 6 bases and 8 bases respectively, with 13 bases between them. There are 13 residues in the CDR3. CDR1 is MNHEY, CDR2 SVGAGI, per germline. The CDR3 reads CASRGQGGEKLFF. The CDR3 DNA reads TGTGCCAGCAGGGGACAAGGGGGAGAAAAACTGTTTTTT.

This sequence joins TRBV7-2 and TRBJ1-6; D ambiguous. Germline lookup yields CDR1 SGHTA and CDR2 FQGNSA. The CDR3 contains 14 residues. V gave up 2 bases and J gave up 10 bases, with 12 bases separating them. The CDR3 DNA reads as TGTGCCAGCAGCTTACCCGAGTCAAAATCACCCCTCCACTTT. Its protein product is CASSLPESKSPLHF. The whole variable domain, remainder taken from reference TRBV7-2 and TRBJ1-6, is GAGVSQSPSNKVTEKGKDVELRCDPISGHTALYWYRQSLGQGLEFLIYFQGNSAPDKSGLPSDRFSAERTGGSVSTLTIQRTQQEDSAVYLCASSLPESKSPLHFGNGTRLTVT.

Written as DNA, the CDR3 is TGTGCCACCAGCAGGTACCTAGCGGGGGGCGACAATGAGCAGTTCTTC. As protein: CATSRYLAGGDNEQFF. This chain links TRBV15 with TRBJ2-1; 11 positions match TRBD2. This CDR3 spans 16 amino acids. Germline assignment: CDR1 LNHNV and CDR2 YYDKDF (reference sequence). Trimming cost V 3 bases and J 5 bases; bases outside gene matches: 6.

The chain is built from TRBV6-1 and TRBJ2-7; 9 nucleotides line up with TRBD1. The CDR3 contains 16 residues. The J segment lost 0 bases and the V segment lost 2 bases, leaving 5 bases of the junction unmatched. Germline loops: CDR1 MNHNS, CDR2 SASEGT. The CDR3 is CASSEPGTGNSYEQYF. CDR3 coding DNA: TGTGCCAGCAGTGAACCGGGGACAGGGAACTCCTACGAGCAGTACTTC.

The gene calls are TRBV3-1 (or the pseudogene TRBV3-2) and TRBJ2-3; D not resolved. The V gene lost 0 bases and the J gene lost 0 bases, with 7 bases spanning the gap. The CDR3 spans 15 residues. Germline lookup yields CDR1 LGHDT and CDR2 YNNKEL (reference sequence). The CDR3 region is CASSQDLSSTDTQYF. CDR3 DNA: TGTGCCAGCAGCCAAGATCTTAGCAGCACAGATACGCAGTATTTT.

This sequence joins TRBV30 and TRBJ2-2, with TRBD2 matching 11 bases. V was clipped by 7 bases and J by 4 bases; unmatched bases: 8. CDR1 and CDR2 (germline): GTSNPN, SVGIG (reference sequence). This CDR3 has 15 residues. As DNA, the CDR3 is TGTGCCTCCATTAGCGGGAGGGCCCCCACCGGGGAGCTGTTTTTT. As protein: CASISGRAPTGELFF.

V gene TRBV30 combines with J gene TRBJ1-1; D remains unclear. This CDR3 has 15 amino acids. V lost 0 bases to trimming and J lost 1 base, with 12 bases between them. Germline CDR1 GTSNPN, CDR2 SVGIG (reference sequence). This CDR3 is CAWSVIFGGNTEAFF. CDR3 nucleotide sequence: TGTGCCTGGAGTGTAATCTTCGGTGGGAACACTGAAGCTTTCTTT. Together with reference TRBV30 and TRBJ1-1, the CDR3 gives the full variable domain: SQTIHQWPATLVQPVGSPLSLECTVEGTSNPNLYWYRQAAGRGLQLLFYSVGIGQISSEVPQNLSASRPQDRQFILSSKKLLLSDSGFYLCAWSVIFGGNTEAFFGQGTRLTVV.

The chain links TRBV19 to TRBJ2-7; D might be TRBD1 (5 bases). The germline gives CDR1 LNHDA, CDR2 SQIVND (reference sequence). Trimming cost V 1 base and J 0 bases, with 10 bases left between them. This CDR3 comprises 15 residues. The CDR3 sequence is CASSIGPRVSYEQYF. The CDR3 DNA sequence: TGTGCCAGTAGTATAGGGCCCAGGGTCTCCTACGAGCAGTACTTC.

The gene calls are TRBV7-8 and TRBJ2-1; D possibly corresponds to TRBD2 (6 bases). This CDR3 has 15 residues. CDR1 is SGHVS and CDR2 is FQNEAQ in the germline V gene. Trimming removed 0 bases from V and 1 base from J, with 7 bases in between. CDR3 protein: CASSLAGLSYNEQFF. The CDR3 coding sequence is TGTGCCAGCAGCTTAGCAGGACTATCCTACAATGAGCAGTTCTTC.

The V call is TRBV6-6, the J call TRBJ2-1; D might be TRBD2 (6 bases). The CDR3 length is 16 residues. Germline-derived CDR1 and CDR2 are MNHNY and SVGAGI (reference sequence). Trimming took 4 bases from V and 5 from J, leaving 18 bases between them. CDR3 nucleotides: TGTGCCAGCAGTTCCTCGACTAGTGGGTCGAACAATGAGCAGTTCTTC. Its translation: CASSSSTSGSNNEQFF.

The chain is built from TRBV2 and TRBJ2-3; TRBD2 aligns across 8 bases. Trimming removed 4 bases from V and 2 bases from J; junction bases left unmatched: 8. Germline V lookup: CDR1 SNHLY, CDR2 FYNNEI. The CDR3 contains 16 residues. The CDR3 reads CASSAAAGAFTDTQYF. CDR3 nucleotide sequence: TGTGCCAGCAGTGCCGCAGCGGGGGCGTTCACAGATACGCAGTATTTT.

The chain links TRBV4-1 to TRBJ1-3; TRBD1 agrees at 9 bases. The CDR3 covers 15 residues. V trimming: 4 bases; J trimming: 3 bases; junction bases outside the gene matches: 4. The V gene's germline CDR1 is MGHRA and CDR2 YSYEKL. CDR3 DNA sequence: TGCGCCAGCAGCCCGGGACAGGGAAATGGAAACACCATATATTTT. Its protein product is CASSPGQGNGNTIYF.

This clone was observed a few times. The chain links TRBV6-2 or TRBV6-3 to TRBJ2-2; tentative D call: TRBD2 (5 bases). V lost 1 base to trimming and J lost 3 bases, with 9 bases between them. Germline V CDR1 and CDR2: MNHEY, SVGEGT. The CDR3 extends over 15 amino acids. Written as DNA, the CDR3 is TGTGCCAGCAGTTACTGGGAGACCTACACCGGGGAGCTGTTTTTT. The encoded protein is CASSYWETYTGELFF.

This clone was seen only once. The rearrangement links TRBV12-5 to TRBJ2-7, with D tentatively TRBD1 (6 bases). CDR1 and CDR2 (germline): LGHNT, FRNRAP. This CDR3 is built from 13 residues. V was pared by 7 bases and J by 2 bases, with 12 bases between. CDR3 loop: CASEADSTYEQYF. In nucleotides, the CDR3 is TGTGCTAGTGAGGCGGACAGCACCTACGAGCAGTACTTC.